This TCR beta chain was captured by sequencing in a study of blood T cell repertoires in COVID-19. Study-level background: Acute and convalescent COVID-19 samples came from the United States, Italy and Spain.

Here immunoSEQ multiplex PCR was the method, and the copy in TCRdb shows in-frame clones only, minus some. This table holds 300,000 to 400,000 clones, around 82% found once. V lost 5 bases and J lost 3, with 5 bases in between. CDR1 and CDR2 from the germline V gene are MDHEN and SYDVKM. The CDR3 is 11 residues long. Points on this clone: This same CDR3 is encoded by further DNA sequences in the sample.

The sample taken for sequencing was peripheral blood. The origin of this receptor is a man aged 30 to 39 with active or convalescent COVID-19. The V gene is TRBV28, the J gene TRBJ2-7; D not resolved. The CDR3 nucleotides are TGTGCCAGCAGTCGCAGCTACGAGCAGTACTTC. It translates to CASSRSYEQYF. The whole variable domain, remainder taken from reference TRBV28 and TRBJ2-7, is DVKVTQSSRYLVKRTGEKVFLECVQDMDHENMFWYRQDPGLGLRLIYFSYDVKMKEKGDIPEGYSVSREKKERFSLILESASTNQTSMYLCASSRSYEQYFGPGTRLTVT.